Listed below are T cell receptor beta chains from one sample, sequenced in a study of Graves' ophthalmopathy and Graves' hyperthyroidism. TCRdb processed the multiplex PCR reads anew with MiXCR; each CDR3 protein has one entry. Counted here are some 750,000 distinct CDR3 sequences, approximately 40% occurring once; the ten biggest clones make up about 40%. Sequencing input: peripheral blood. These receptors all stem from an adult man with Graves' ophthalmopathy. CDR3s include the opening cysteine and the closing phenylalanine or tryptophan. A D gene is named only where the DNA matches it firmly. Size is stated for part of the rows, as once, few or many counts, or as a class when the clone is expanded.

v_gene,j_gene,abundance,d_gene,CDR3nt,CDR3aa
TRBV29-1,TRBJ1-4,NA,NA,TGCAGCGTTGCGGAATTGGGAAATGAAAAACTGTTTTTT,CSVAELGNEKLFF
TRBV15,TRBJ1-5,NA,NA,TGTGCCACGAGGGGACATTACAATCAGCCCCAGCATTTT,CATRGHYNQPQHF
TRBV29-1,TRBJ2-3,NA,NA,TGCAGCGCCCTCCCGGGAGAGGGCCGAAATACGCAGTATTTT,CSALPGEGRNTQYF
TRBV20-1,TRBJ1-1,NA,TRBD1,TGCAGTGCTAGCCAGGGGGTGAACACTGAAGCTTTCTTT,CSASQGVNTEAFF
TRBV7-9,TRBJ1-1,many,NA,TGTGCCAGCAGCTTAGCCTTTAGCCTCGGTGTTCACACTGAAGCTTTCTTT,CASSLAFSLGVHTEAFF
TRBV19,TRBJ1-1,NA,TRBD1,TGTGCCAGTAAGCTCGGACAGGGCTTACGAGCGAACACTGAAGCTTTCTTT,CASKLGQGLRANTEAFF
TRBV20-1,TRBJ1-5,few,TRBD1,TGCAGTGCGCGCAGGGGGCAACAGCCCCAGCATTTT,CSARRGQQPQHF
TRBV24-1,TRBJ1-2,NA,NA,TGTGCCAGCAGTTTTTACGAGGCAGGGTCCATTGGCTACACCTTC,CASSFYEAGSIGYTF
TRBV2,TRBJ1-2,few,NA,TGTGCCAGCAGTCGCTTACTATTGGAGGGCTACACCTTC,CASSRLLLEGYTF
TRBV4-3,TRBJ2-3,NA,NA,TGCGCCAGCAGCCAAGATATGGGTACAGATACGCAGTATTTT,CASSQDMGTDTQYF
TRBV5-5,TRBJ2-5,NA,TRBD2,TGTGCCAGCAGCCCTACTAGCGGGAGTAGTAAGGAGACCCAGTACTTC,CASSPTSGSSKETQYF
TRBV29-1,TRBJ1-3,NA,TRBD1,TGCAGCGGGACAGGGCGGTATGGCTACACCATATATTTT,CSGTGRYGYTIYF
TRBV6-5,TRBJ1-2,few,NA,TGTGCCAGCAGTCTCGTCGCCCGGGGTGGCTATGGCTACACCTTC,CASSLVARGGYGYTF
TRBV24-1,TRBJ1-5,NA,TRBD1,TGTGCCACCAGTGACCCAGGGGGGGGACATCAGCCCCAGCATTTT,CATSDPGGGHQPQHF
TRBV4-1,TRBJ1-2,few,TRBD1,TGCGCCAGCAGCAGAACAGGGGGCGCTGACTATGGCTACACCTTC,CASSRTGGADYGYTF
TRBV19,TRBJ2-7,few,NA,TGTGCCAGTAGTCACCGGGACGGAGGATCCTACGAGCAGTACTTC,CASSHRDGGSYEQYF
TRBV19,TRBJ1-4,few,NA,TGTGCCAGTAGAAGCGGGAGTAAGGGGACGGAAAAACTGTTTTTT,CASRSGSKGTEKLFF
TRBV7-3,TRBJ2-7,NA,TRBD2,TGTGCCAGCAGCCCTTCGGGGCTAGCGGGAGGCGAGCAGTACTTC,CASSPSGLAGGEQYF
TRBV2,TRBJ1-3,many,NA,TGTGCCAGCAGGGACGAGGGTTCGGGAAACACCATATATTTT,CASRDEGSGNTIYF
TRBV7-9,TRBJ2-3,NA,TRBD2,TGTGCCAGCAGCCTGCCCGGGACTAGCGTCACAGATACGCAGTATTTT,CASSLPGTSVTDTQYF